This T cell receptor beta chain was observed in a study of control samples from healthy donors and cancer patients (dated by TCRdb to about 2020). A note on this clone: Its antigen is not yet known. Base quality data are lacking; no much larger clone is found one base away.

Library construction relied on the immunoSEQ multiplex PCR assay. TCRdb obtained this table from immuneACCESS and retained in-frame rearrangements with V and J assigned. These tables miss some clones; where compared with another copy, unresolved V genes account for less than half of the shortfall, and the remainder is unexplained. This sample lists under 150,000 clones; about 89% were detected once. Over 4.5% of the sample belongs to the ten largest clones. The CDR3 runs 13 residues from the cysteine to the phenylalanine. The sequence is cut down to CDR3 DNA, 39 bases in frame from base 1. Between the V and J ends, shortened by 3 bases and 1 base respectively, the junction contains 6 bases. The CDR1 and CDR2 encoded by the germline V gene are MNHEY and SVGAGI.

This receptor chain uses TRBV6-5 and TRBJ2-5; the D gene assignment is ambiguous. The sample consisted of blood. The source of this sequence is a man younger than 45 in good health. In nucleotide form, the sequence is TGTGCCAGCAGTTATCTGGGCCAAGAGACCCAGTACTTC. Its translation reads: CASSYLGQETQYF.